This TCR beta chain was obtained from a study of cytotoxic CD8 clonotypes in ibrutinib-treated CLL. This clone was observed many times. Germline lookup yields CDR1 SGHAT and CDR2 FQNNGV. The V segment lost 5 bases and the J segment 3 bases; nucleotides outside the gene matches: 6. The CDR3 runs to 14 residues. Depth targeted 1 in 200,000 to 1 in 1 million T cells, averaging 10x coverage per clonotype. Clones were read by immunoSEQ multiplex PCR, and TCRdb kept only the in-frame ones, dropping some. In the table there are some 58,000 clones, roughly 70% of which are singletons. The rearrangement joins TRBV11-2 to TRBJ1-1; 7 bases agree with TRBD1. The sample consisted of PBMCs, taken after 12 months of ibrutinib treatment. The source is a human donor with chronic lymphocytic leukemia. As DNA, the CDR3 is TGTGCCAGCAGCAAGCAGACAGGGTACACTGAAGCTTTCTTT. It encodes CASSKQTGYTEAFF.